One sample yielded the 29 T cell receptor beta chains listed below, sequenced in a study of blood T cell repertoires in COVID-19. The method was immunoSEQ multiplex PCR; TCRdb's version includes in-frame clones alone and lacks a portion of them. This sample has some 99,000 clones, with 80% to 90% found just once. The source material was peripheral blood. All receptors come from an elderly woman with active or convalescent COVID-19.

The chain links TRBV20-1 to TRBJ1-1, with TRBD1 matching over 8 bases. CDR1 is DFQATT and CDR2 is SNEGSKA in the germline V gene (reference sequence). V was pared by 2 bases and J by 10 bases, with 3 bases of the junction left unmatched. The length of the CDR3 is 11 residues. This CDR3 reads CSARRTGRAFF. The DNA of the CDR3 is TGCAGTGCTAGACGGACAGGGCGAGCTTTCTTT.

V and J are TRBV6-5 and TRBJ2-4; 7 bases match TRBD1. CDR3 length: 16 amino acids. J was trimmed by 4 bases and V by 0 bases; bases with no gene match: 6. CDR1 and CDR2 (germline): MNHEY, SVGAGI. In DNA, the CDR3 is TGTGCCAGCAGTTACTCAGGACAGGCCCTGAAAAACATTCAGTACTTC. Amino acids: CASSYSGQALKNIQYF.

The chain employs TRBV9 and TRBJ2-4; TRBD2 agrees at 15 bases. Germline V CDR1 and CDR2: SGDLS, YYNGEE. Losses at the gene ends were 7 bases for V and 7 bases for J; bases not matched to a gene: 6. The CDR3 is made up of 15 amino acids. CDR3 amino acids: CASGLAGGSGNIQYF. The CDR3 DNA reads as TGTGCCAGCGGACTAGCGGGAGGGAGCGGGAACATTCAGTACTTC.

This clone was seen just once. The CDR3 here is CASSLVGGAQEQYF. The CDR3, as DNA: TGTGCCAGCAGCCTGGTAGGGGGGGCACAAGAGCAGTACTTC. V usage is TRBV3-1 (or the pseudogene TRBV3-2) and J usage is TRBJ2-7, with D tentatively TRBD2 (7 bases). V shed 4 bases and J shed 7 bases, with 17 bases lying between them. Per the germline V gene, CDR1 is LGHDT and CDR2 is YNNKEL (reference sequence). The CDR3 contains 14 residues.

The chain recombines TRBV10-3 with TRBJ2-2, with TRBD1 matching over 9 bases. CDR3 length: 16 residues. Germline V lookup: CDR1 ENHRY, CDR2 SYGVKD. Trimming at V came to 4 bases and at J to 5 bases, leaving 8 bases not matched to a gene. DNA of the CDR3: TGTGCCATCAGTGGACCGGGACAGGGTAGGACCGGGGAGCTGTTTTTT. It translates to CAISGPGQGRTGELFF.

J is TRBJ1-1 and V is TRBV10-2; 8 bases agree with TRBD1. Germline V gene data show CDR1 as WSHSY and CDR2 as SAAADI. V trimming: 7 bases; J trimming: 4 bases; junction bases outside the gene matches: 8. CDR3 length: 14 residues. The CDR3 DNA reads TGCGCCAGCATGGTTCAGGGGGCGGGCACTGAAGCTTTCTTT. This codes for CASMVQGAGTEAFF.

The chain couples TRBV3-1 (or the pseudogene TRBV3-2) to TRBJ2-7; the match to TRBD1 covers 7 bases. CDR3 length equals 14 residues. CDR1 is LGHDT, CDR2 YNNKEL, per germline (reference sequence). With V trimmed by 4 bases and J by 1 base, 4 bases remained unmatched. Here the CDR3 reads CASSPAQGSYEQYF. The DNA for the CDR3 is TGTGCCAGCAGCCCTGCACAGGGGTCCTACGAGCAGTACTTC.

This clone is classed as medium-sized. The chain carries TRBV7-8 and TRBJ1-1, with a weak D call TRBD1 (6 bases). Germline lookup yields CDR1 SGHVS and CDR2 FQNEAQ. The CDR3 spans 12 residues. V lost 4 bases and J 9 bases, leaving 12 bases between the germline ends. CDR3 residues: CASSSGHPQAFF. CDR3 nucleotide sequence: TGTGCCAGCAGCTCGGGACACCCGCAAGCTTTCTTT.

The chain couples TRBV24-1 to TRBJ2-7, with D possibly TRBD2 on 6 matching bases. Germline loops: CDR1 KGHDR, CDR2 SFDVKD. There are 13 residues in the CDR3. V was cut by 9 bases and J by 3 bases, with 14 bases left in between. This chain's CDR3 is CATSAPGDYEQYF. As DNA, the CDR3 is TGTGCCACCTCCGCCCCGGGGGACTACGAGCAGTACTTC.

V gene TRBV7-2 combines with J gene TRBJ2-5; TRBD2 matches 9 bases. The germline V gene encodes CDR1 SGHTA and CDR2 FQGNSA. The CDR3 totals 19 residues. V was pared by 5 bases and J by 5 bases, with 21 bases of the junction left unmatched. The CDR3 reads CASSRGPSWASGERETQYF. The CDR3 bases are TGTGCCAGCAGCCGCGGGCCGTCTTGGGCTAGCGGGGAGAGGGAGACCCAGTACTTC.

J is TRBJ1-2 and V is TRBV11-2, with a possible D match to TRBD1 (5 bases). This CDR3 is 15 amino acids long. V dropped 3 bases and J dropped 5 bases, with 16 bases sitting between them. The germline V gene has CDR1 SGHAT and CDR2 FQNNGV. CDR3: CASSFGAGKVYGYTF. The CDR3 DNA is TGTGCCAGCAGCTTTGGGGCAGGGAAGGTTTATGGCTACACCTTC.

The chain uses TRBV7-9 and TRBJ2-5; D possibly corresponds to TRBD2 (6 bases). This CDR3 contains 13 residues. V shed 0 bases and J shed 4 bases, with 6 bases lying between them. Germline CDR1 SEHNR, CDR2 FQNEAQ (reference sequence). CDR3 protein: CASSLAGGETQYF. The CDR3 region has the DNA TGTGCCAGCAGCTTAGCGGGGGGAGAGACCCAGTACTTC.

This rearrangement joins TRBV7-3 to TRBJ2-3; 10 bases align to TRBD2. Trimming at V came to 2 bases and at J to 3 bases, leaving 5 bases not matched to a gene. Germline loops: CDR1 SGHTA, CDR2 FQGTGA. The CDR3 is made up of 16 amino acids. The CDR3 region has the DNA TGTGCCAGCAGCTTACCTAGCGGGAGTGGTACAGATACGCAGTATTTT. Protein: CASSLPSGSGTDTQYF.

The J gene is TRBJ2-5, the V gene TRBV18; no reliable D call. V was shortened by 8 bases and J by 0 bases, with 13 bases between the two germline ends. Germline V gene sequence: CDR1 KGHSH, CDR2 LQKENI. This CDR3 has 14 residues. The CDR3 DNA sequence: TGTGCCAGCCACCTACCCTCGTACCAAGAGACCCAGTACTTC. This sequence encodes CASHLPSYQETQYF.

This clone was seen once. V gene TRBV30 combines with J gene TRBJ1-1; D gene ambiguous. The CDR3 is 12 amino acids. Per germline, CDR1 GTSNPN and CDR2 SVGIG (reference sequence). Trimming left V 2 bases short and J 11 bases short, with 15 bases between. The CDR3 loop is CAWSNSGSSAFF. The CDR3 nucleotides read TGTGCCTGGAGTAACAGCGGTTCCTCTGCTTTCTTT.

The chain is built from TRBV19 and TRBJ1-2; D is undetermined. Trimming cost V 1 base and J 4 bases, with 13 bases left between them. CDR1 is LNHDA and CDR2 is SQIVND in the germline V gene (reference sequence). The CDR3 length is 15 residues. In DNA, the CDR3 is TGTGCCAGTAGTATAGGCCCCGGCGGAGTCTATGGCTACACCTTC. Translation: CASSIGPGGVYGYTF.

CDR3 nucleotides: TGTGCCAGCAGTGAATCTTACAGGGGGACCTATGGCTACACCTTC. It specifies CASSESYRGTYGYTF. This chain joins TRBV2 and TRBJ1-2, with TRBD1 identical over 8 bases. Trimming took 2 bases from V and 4 from J; bases not matched to a gene: 6. Germline CDR1 is SNHLY and CDR2 is FYNNEI. CDR3 length: 15 amino acids.

The chain couples TRBV25-1 to TRBJ1-1; tentatively, D is TRBD1 (5 bases). This CDR3 is 15 amino acids long. The germline CDR1 and CDR2 sequences are MGHDK and SYGVNS. V dropped 1 base and J dropped 6 bases, with 15 bases sitting between them. CDR3 sequence reads: CASSEWAGKGPEAFF. The CDR3 DNA sequence: TGTGCCAGCAGTGAATGGGCAGGGAAGGGTCCTGAAGCTTTCTTT.

This clone was observed once. This rearrangement joins TRBV7-2 to TRBJ2-2, with TRBD2 matching over 8 bases. With V trimmed by 5 bases and J by 6 bases, 11 bases remained unmatched. Germline-derived CDR1 and CDR2 are SGHTA and FQGNSA. CDR3 size: 16 residues. The CDR3 DNA is TGTGCCAGCAGCGCCCCAGCGGGAGTTTTGGCCGGGGAGCTGTTTTTT. Residues: CASSAPAGVLAGELFF.

The CDR3 protein is CASSLALERYEQYF. DNA of the CDR3: TGTGCCAGCAGCTTGGCTTTGGAGAGGTACGAGCAGTACTTC. The chain joins TRBV5-6 to TRBJ2-7; D is uncertain. Germline V gives CDR1 SGHDT, CDR2 YYEEEE. The CDR3 runs 14 residues. Trimming pared 0 bases from V and 4 bases from J, leaving 11 bases between.

This clone was found a few times. V is TRBV6-1 and J is TRBJ2-7; 10 positions agree with TRBD1. The trim removed 3 bases at V and 2 bases at J, leaving 16 bases unmatched. The CDR3 extends over 19 amino acids. Looked up from germline, CDR1 is MNHNS and CDR2 is SASEGT. DNA of the CDR3: TGTGCCAGCAGTGACCCTCTGACAGGGGGCTTTCCCAGGGCCTACGAGCAGTACTTC. Protein: CASSDPLTGGFPRAYEQYF.

The rearrangement uses TRBV28 and TRBJ1-3; D gene unclear. The CDR3 has 17 residues. Between the trimmed V and J ends, which lost 4 bases and 0 bases, there was a span of 16 bases. The germline V gene encodes CDR1 MDHEN and CDR2 SYDVKM. The CDR3 bases are TGTGCCAGCAGTTCCTTCTCCGGGTCTTACTCTGGAAACACCATATATTTT. Its translation: CASSSFSGSYSGNTIYF.

The CDR3 reads CASRSASGFYEQYF. The CDR3 nucleotides are TGTGCCAGCAGGTCGGCTAGCGGATTCTACGAGCAGTACTTC. The chain is built from TRBV14 and TRBJ2-7; 7 nucleotides align to TRBD2. Per germline, CDR1 SGHDN and CDR2 FVKESK. J gave up 3 bases and V 6 bases, and 8 bases lay outside the gene matches. CDR3 length: 14 residues.

The chain has TRBV3-1 (or the pseudogene TRBV3-2) and TRBJ2-1, with TRBD1 identical over 9 bases. Germline V gene data show CDR1 as LGHDT and CDR2 as YNNKEL (reference sequence). This CDR3 spans 15 amino acids. The ends lost 3 bases at V and 8 bases at J; junction bases unmatched: 8. The CDR3 nucleotides read TGTGCCAGCAGCCACCGACGAGACAGGGGGGATGAGCAGTTCTTC. This encodes CASSHRRDRGDEQFF.

The gene calls are TRBV5-1 and TRBJ2-7; the match to TRBD1 covers 8 bases. Germline-derived CDR1 and CDR2 are SGHRS and YFSETQ. With V trimmed by 3 bases and J by 3 bases, 2 bases remained unmatched. This CDR3 contains 13 residues. In nucleotides, the CDR3 is TGCGCCAGCAGCTGGACAGGGCTCTACGAGCAGTACTTC. Translating gives CASSWTGLYEQYF.

As regards this clone: Other nucleotide sequences from this sample produce the same CDR3. The rearrangement uses TRBV27 and TRBJ1-2, with D possibly being TRBD1 (6 bases). V was cut by 5 bases and J by 3 bases, with 10 bases left in between. This CDR3 is built from 13 residues. Germline V lookup: CDR1 MNHEY, CDR2 SMNVEV (reference sequence). Here the CDR3 reads CASSPTGYYGYTF. CDR3 bases: TGTGCCAGCAGTCCTACAGGGTACTATGGCTACACCTTC.

The chain combines TRBV7-3 with TRBJ2-1, with D possibly being TRBD2 (6 bases). V lost 5 bases, J lost 8 bases, and 16 bases lay in between. This CDR3 region has 14 residues. CDR1 and CDR2 (germline): SGHTA, FQGTGA. The CDR3, as DNA: TGTGCCAGCAGCCCGCAGACTAGTTTCGATGAGCAGTTCTTC. Its translation is CASSPQTSFDEQFF. The entire variable domain, with the rest obtained from reference TRBV7-3 and TRBJ2-1, is as follows: GAGVSQTPSNKVTEKGKYVELRCDPISGHTALYWYRQSLGQGPEFLIYFQGTGAADDSGLPNDRFFAVRPEGSVSTLKIQRTERGDSAVYLCASSPQTSFDEQFFGPGTRLTVL.

This clone has only one observation. CDR3 amino acids: CASSEQGPGELFF. The DNA for the CDR3 is TGCGCCAGCAGTGAGCAGGGGCCCGGGGAGCTGTTTTTT. The chain couples TRBV10-2 to TRBJ2-2; D perhaps matches TRBD1 (6 bases). The germline gives CDR1 WSHSY, CDR2 SAAADI. The CDR3 contains 13 residues. V dropped 2 bases and J dropped 6 bases, with 7 bases sitting between them.

This clone has just a few counts. The chain has TRBV24-1 and TRBJ2-2, with 7 bases lining up with TRBD2. The CDR3 sequence is 15 residues long. Trimming took 3 bases from V and 8 from J; bases not matched to a gene: 8. CDR1 and CDR2 (germline): KGHDR, SFDVKD. The CDR3 DNA sequence: TGTGCCACCAGTGATATTAAGACTAGCCTTGGGGAGCTGTTTTTT. It translates to CATSDIKTSLGELFF.